This T cell receptor (beta chain) was retrieved from a study of cytomegalovirus exposure and HLA in healthy donors. Findings of the study overall: Apart from CMV serostatus, no immune exposure information was available. According to an earlier analysis, most TCR beta V segments yielded productive rearrangements about 90% or about 30% of the time. Several top significant clusters appeared, in a later analysis, to be linked to common viral pathogens.

Trimming stripped 6 bases from V and 0 bases from J, with 14 bases between. The CDR3 contains 16 residues. The germline gives CDR1 MNHNY, CDR2 SVGAGI (reference sequence). Researchers ran the PCR with 60 Vbeta and 13 Jbeta primers. Using immunoSEQ multiplex PCR, the repertoire was profiled, and TCRdb retains in-frame clones only, with some absent. The table includes tens of thousands of clones, around four fifths detected once. On this clone: What it binds is not known.

The chain uses TRBV6-6 and TRBJ2-2, with a possible D match to TRBD1 (6 bases). Sequenced material: PBMCs. The TCR sequence derives from a male donor in good health and CMV-seropositive. CDR3 protein: CASRSGVIANTGELFF. In DNA, the CDR3 is TGTGCCAGCAGGTCAGGGGTCATCGCGAACACCGGGGAGCTGTTTTTT.